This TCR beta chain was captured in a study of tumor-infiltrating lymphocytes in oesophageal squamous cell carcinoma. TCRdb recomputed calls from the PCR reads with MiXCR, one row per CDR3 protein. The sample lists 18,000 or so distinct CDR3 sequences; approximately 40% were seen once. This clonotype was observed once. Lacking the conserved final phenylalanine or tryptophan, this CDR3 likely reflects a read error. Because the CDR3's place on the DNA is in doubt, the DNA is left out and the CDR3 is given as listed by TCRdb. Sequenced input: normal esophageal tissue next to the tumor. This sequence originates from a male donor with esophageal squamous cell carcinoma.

This CDR3 is CASSSSYEAFFGQ. J is TRBJ2-3 and V is TRBV7-8; the DNA was not compared with TRBD1, the D call given in the table. The CDR3 sequence runs 13 residues, both termini included. Germline loops: CDR1 SGHVS, CDR2 FQNEAQ.